A single T cell receptor (beta chain) is shown here with its context. The sample belongs to a study of blood T cell repertoires in COVID-19. The wider study: T cells, B-cell-depleted T cells, or PBMCs provided the cDNA or gDNA that served as material.

Researchers sorted participants into cohorts using their self-reported clinical history. This CDR3 is built from 14 residues. Germline V gives CDR1 SGHNT, CDR2 YENEEA. The germline V and J ends were trimmed by 1 base and 1 base, with 4 bases remaining between them. Produced via immunoSEQ multiplex PCR; TCRdb's table is partial and in-frame only. This sample has more than 150,000 clones; about four fifths occur once, and the top ten carry about 11%. Material for sequencing was PBMCs or T cells enriched from blood (not recorded which). The rearrangement links TRBV11-3 to TRBJ2-2, with D hard to call. This receptor was identified in a man aged 50-60 years who had recovered from COVID-19. CDR3 protein: CASSLVRNTGELFF. DNA of the CDR3: TGTGCCAGCAGCTTAGTCCGGAACACCGGGGAGCTGTTTTTT.